These 29 T cell receptor beta chains originate from one sample sequenced in a study of cytomegalovirus exposure and HLA in healthy donors. 60 Vbeta and 13 Jbeta primers were used in PCR. Data came from immunoSEQ multiplex PCR; TCRdb stores just in-frame clones and leaves some out. The data contain some 120,000 clones, roughly 80% of them singletons. Source material: PBMCs. The receptors shown here come from a man aged 25 to 40 in good health and CMV-seropositive.

The V gene is TRBV6-5, the J gene TRBJ2-4, with a possible D match to TRBD1 (5 bases). Trimming removed 0 bases from V and 3 bases from J, with 12 bases in between. Germline lookup yields CDR1 MNHEY and CDR2 SVGAGI. The CDR3 spans 16 residues. CDR3 protein: CASSYSGRADKNIQYF. The CDR3 DNA reads as TGTGCCAGCAGTTACTCGGGCAGGGCGGACAAAAACATTCAGTACTTC.

The chain joins TRBV19 to TRBJ2-7; TRBD1 matches at 9 bases. In germline, CDR1 is LNHDA, CDR2 SQIVND (reference sequence). The CDR3 has 14 residues. After removal of 5 bases from V and 3 bases from J, the junction contained 5 bases not matched to a gene. The CDR3 DNA is TGTGCCAGTAGTTCCTCGACAGGGGGCTACGAGCAGTACTTC. Translating it yields CASSSSTGGYEQYF.

The chain employs TRBV10-3 and TRBJ2-7; D not resolved. V was trimmed by 3 bases and J by 3 bases, leaving 6 bases between them. The germline V gene encodes CDR1 ENHRY and CDR2 SYGVKD. The CDR3 runs to 12 residues. CDR3 nucleotides: TGTGCCATCAGTGACCAGGACTACGAGCAGTACTTC. Amino acids: CAISDQDYEQYF.

The table lists this clone with a few counts. The J gene is TRBJ2-7, the V gene TRBV7-2; D is possibly TRBD1 (5 bases). CDR1 is SGHTA and CDR2 is FQGNSA in the germline V gene. The CDR3 covers 15 residues. Trimming removed 3 bases from V and 1 base from J, with 13 bases in between. The CDR3 region is CASSFDQGRSYEQYF. Here the CDR3 DNA reads TGTGCCAGCAGCTTTGACCAGGGAAGATCCTACGAGCAGTACTTC.

The chain joins TRBV13 to TRBJ2-1; 10 nucleotides line up with TRBD1. CDR3 size: 15 residues. Germline V gives CDR1 PRHDT, CDR2 FYEKMQ (reference sequence). Trimming at V came to 3 bases and at J to 5 bases, leaving 4 bases not matched to a gene. The CDR3 reads CASSFGTGANNEQFF. Written as DNA, the CDR3 is TGTGCCAGCAGCTTTGGGACAGGGGCCAACAATGAGCAGTTCTTC.

The V call is TRBV7-2, the J call TRBJ1-3, with unresolved D. This CDR3 is built from 15 residues. From germline, CDR1 is SGHTA and CDR2 FQGNSA. V was pared by 0 bases and J by 1 base, with 7 bases between. The CDR3 reads CASSLAGGSGNTIYF. The CDR3 DNA is TGTGCCAGCAGCTTAGCGGGAGGGTCTGGAAACACCATATATTTT.

Only a few counts were recorded for this clone. J is TRBJ2-1 and V is TRBV5-1; 8 bases match TRBD2. V shed 4 bases and J 0 bases; nucleotides not matched to a gene: 6. There are 16 residues in the CDR3. CDR1 and CDR2 (germline): SGHRS, YFSETQ. In DNA, the CDR3 is TGCGCCAGCAGCCTGGGCGGGGGGAGCTCCTACAATGAGCAGTTCTTC. It encodes CASSLGGGSSYNEQFF.

This clone occurred a few times. The chain combines TRBV19 with TRBJ2-1; TRBD1 agrees at 8 bases. The CDR3 loop spans 14 amino acids. V was pared by 7 bases and J by 4 bases, with 6 bases of the junction left unmatched. Per the germline V gene, CDR1 is LNHDA and CDR2 is SQIVND (reference sequence). CDR3 sequence reads: CASTMGDRYNEQFF. The CDR3 DNA is TGTGCCAGTACCATGGGGGACAGGTACAATGAGCAGTTCTTC.

The chain is built from TRBV2 and TRBJ1-5; D uncertain. The CDR3 totals 13 residues. Germline V gene lookup returns CDR1 SNHLY and CDR2 FYNNEI. Trimming took off 6 bases at V and 5 bases at J, with 11 bases between the two ends. CDR3 amino acids: CASRRVLDQPQHF. CDR3 in DNA: TGTGCCAGCAGACGAGTCCTGGATCAGCCCCAGCATTTT.

CDR3 amino acids: CASSLDTARIPFF. Written as DNA, the CDR3 is TGTGCCAGCAGCTTAGACACGGCGAGGATCCCTTTCTTT. The genes are TRBV11-2 and TRBJ1-1; D is unresolved. Trimming removed 0 bases at V and 12 bases at J, with 14 bases between. There are 13 residues in the CDR3. CDR1 is SGHAT and CDR2 is FQNNGV in the germline V gene.

This clone was observed once. The rearrangement links TRBV7-2 to TRBJ2-7; 10 bases match TRBD2. The CDR3 spans 15 residues. The ends lost 5 bases at V and 3 bases at J; junction bases unmatched: 7. CDR1 and CDR2 (germline): SGHTA, FQGNSA. Here the CDR3 reads CASSPTSGFFYEQYF. The CDR3 DNA reads TGTGCCAGCAGCCCGACTAGCGGGTTTTTCTACGAGCAGTACTTC.

The chain uses TRBV28 and TRBJ2-3, with TRBD1 as a possible D gene (6 bases). Per the germline V gene, CDR1 is MDHEN and CDR2 is SYDVKM. The CDR3 sequence is 13 residues long. Trimming took off 5 bases at V and 1 base at J, with 7 bases between the two ends. CDR3 nucleotides: TGTGCCAGCAGTAACAGGGGCACAGATACGCAGTATTTT. Amino acids: CASSNRGTDTQYF.

V usage is TRBV5-8 and J usage is TRBJ1-6, with unresolved D. From germline, CDR1 is SGHTS and CDR2 YDEGEE. The length of the CDR3 is 14 residues. Trimming removed 0 bases from V and 9 bases from J, with 10 bases in between. CDR3 nucleotide sequence: TGTGCCAGCAGCTTGGTTTCCGGGGTTTCACCCCTCCACTTT. This gives the protein CASSLVSGVSPLHF.

The rearrangement joins TRBV15 to TRBJ2-3, with a tentative D call TRBD2 (6 bases). Trimming stripped 0 bases from V and 0 bases from J, with 7 bases between. Germline values: CDR1 LNHNV, CDR2 YYDKDF (reference sequence). The CDR3 loop spans 15 amino acids. CDR3 sequence: CATSRDGRSTDTQYF. CDR3 DNA: TGTGCCACCAGCAGAGATGGGAGGAGCACAGATACGCAGTATTTT.

This chain joins TRBV7-8 and TRBJ2-3; 10 bases agree with TRBD1. V lost 5 bases to trimming and J lost 9 bases; unmatched junction nucleotides: 17. CDR1 and CDR2 (germline): SGHVS, FQNEAQ. The CDR3 covers 17 residues. The DNA of the CDR3 is TGTGCCAGCAGCCTTAGGAGGCGGGACAGGGGACCCGGGACGCAGTATTTT. Residues: CASSLRRRDRGPGTQYF.

This rearrangement joins TRBV6-1 to TRBJ1-2; D not certain. The germline V and J ends were trimmed by 6 bases and 5 bases, with 19 bases remaining between them. The germline CDR1 and CDR2 sequences are MNHNS and SASEGT. This CDR3 comprises 15 residues. This CDR3 reads CASRSSGLGLYGYTF. CDR3 in DNA: TGTGCCAGCAGGAGCAGCGGGTTGGGGTTATATGGCTACACCTTC.

This chain uses TRBV7-9 with TRBJ2-5, with 10 bases lining up with TRBD2. Germline V lookup: CDR1 SEHNR, CDR2 FQNEAQ (reference sequence). With V trimmed by 4 bases and J by 1 base, 12 bases remained unmatched. CDR3 length equals 18 residues. The CDR3 sequence is CASSWSRRSGGGQETQYF. The CDR3 nucleotides read TGTGCCAGCAGCTGGTCTAGGCGGAGCGGGGGGGGCCAAGAGACCCAGTACTTC.

The rearrangement joins TRBV5-6 to TRBJ2-1; D may be TRBD2 (6 bases). The CDR3 consists of 13 residues. Germline V gives CDR1 SGHDT, CDR2 YYEEEE. V lost 1 base and J 14 bases, leaving 16 bases between the germline ends. The CDR3 DNA sequence: TGTGCCAGCAGCTTGACGGGGATCCAGCGGGAGTTCTTC. Translation gives CASSLTGIQREFF.

The rearrangement uses TRBV5-1 and TRBJ1-6, with D unresolved. There are 17 residues in the CDR3. Germline assignment: CDR1 SGHRS and CDR2 YFSETQ. Trimming shortened V by 3 bases and J by 0 bases, and 13 bases separated the two germline ends. CDR3 amino acids: CASSSEGFSSYNSPLHF. Written as DNA, the CDR3 is TGCGCCAGCAGCTCTGAGGGATTTAGCTCCTATAATTCACCCCTCCACTTT.

The chain has TRBV7-9 and TRBJ2-2; TRBD2 aligns across 11 bases. Germline CDR1 SEHNR, CDR2 FQNEAQ (reference sequence). The V segment lost 4 bases and the J segment 3 bases; nucleotides outside the gene matches: 4. CDR3 length: 16 residues. CDR3 protein: CASSSVAGGYTGELFF. DNA for the CDR3: TGTGCCAGCAGCTCAGTAGCGGGGGGGTACACCGGGGAGCTGTTTTTT.

This rearrangement joins TRBV19 to TRBJ2-7; TRBD1 agrees at 7 bases. From germline, CDR1 is LNHDA and CDR2 SQIVND (reference sequence). The trim removed 5 bases at V and 3 bases at J, leaving 1 base unmatched. The CDR3 has 12 amino acids. The DNA of the CDR3 is TGTGCCAGTAGTTACAGGGGCTACGAGCAGTACTTC. It encodes CASSYRGYEQYF.

The chain combines TRBV25-1 with TRBJ1-2, with TRBD1 as a possible D gene (6 bases). The CDR3 covers 15 residues. Germline V CDR1 and CDR2: MGHDK, SYGVNS. V was shortened by 4 bases and J by 5 bases, with 17 bases between the two germline ends. The chain's CDR3 is CASSVNRDLEYGYTF. Written as DNA, the CDR3 is TGTGCCAGCAGTGTTAACAGGGATCTAGAATATGGCTACACCTTC.

This rearrangement joins TRBV23-1 to TRBJ1-5; D is undetermined. TRBV23-1 is given ORF status, its function remaining uncertain. This CDR3 is 14 amino acids long. V dropped 6 bases and J dropped 3 bases, with 12 bases sitting between them. CDR3 amino acids: CASSPAGYNQPQHF. The CDR3 nucleotides are TGCGCCAGCAGCCCCGCGGGATACAATCAGCCCCAGCATTTT.

The chain carries TRBV10-3 and TRBJ1-1; no firm D call. The CDR3 covers 14 residues. Between the trimmed V and J ends, which lost 3 bases and 0 bases, there was a span of 8 bases. Looked up from germline, CDR1 is ENHRY and CDR2 is SYGVKD. The CDR3 loop is CAISDPGLNTEAFF. The DNA of the CDR3 is TGTGCCATCAGTGACCCGGGGTTGAACACTGAAGCTTTCTTT.

The V call is TRBV5-1, the J call TRBJ1-4; the D is unclear. Between the trimmed V and J ends, which lost 1 base and 7 bases, there was a span of 17 bases. The length of the CDR3 is 16 residues. Germline-derived CDR1 and CDR2 are SGHRS and YFSETQ. CDR3 protein: CASSLLPWEMGEKLFF. CDR3 DNA sequence: TGCGCCAGCAGCTTGCTCCCGTGGGAGATGGGTGAAAAACTGTTTTTT. The variable domain in full, with the rest retrieved from reference TRBV5-1 and TRBJ1-4, is KAGVTQTPRYLIKTRGQQVTLSCSPISGHRSVSWYQQTPGQGLQFLFEYFSETQRNKGNFPGRFSGRQFSNSRSEMNVSTLELGDSALYLCASSLLPWEMGEKLFFGSGTQLSVL.

As to this clone: Other nucleotide sequences in the sample specify the same CDR3. The rearrangement joins TRBV4-1 to TRBJ1-5; D may be TRBD1 (6 bases). Trimming cost V 0 bases and J 3 bases, with 12 bases left between them. CDR1 is MGHRA and CDR2 is YSYEKL in the germline V gene. The CDR3 loop spans 16 amino acids. The CDR3: CASSQDAGVPNQPQHF. The CDR3 bases are TGCGCCAGCAGCCAAGATGCAGGGGTACCCAATCAGCCCCAGCATTTT.

The CDR3 DNA sequence: TGCGCCAGCAGCCCGGGTGACAGAAATCAGCCCCAGCATTTT. Encoded protein: CASSPGDRNQPQHF. The J gene is TRBJ1-5, the V gene TRBV5-1; perhaps TRBD1 as D (5 bases). The ends were cut back, 4 bases at V and 4 bases at J, with 12 bases in the middle. CDR1 and CDR2 from the germline V gene are SGHRS and YFSETQ. The CDR3 covers 14 residues.

The chain joins TRBV14 to TRBJ2-2; D possibly corresponds to TRBD2 (7 bases). The CDR3 is 18 amino acids. The germline V gene has CDR1 SGHDN and CDR2 FVKESK. With 0 bases removed from V and 1 base from J, the gap between germline ends came to 15 bases. The CDR3 loop is CASSQERRGLLNTGELFF. DNA for the CDR3: TGTGCCAGCAGCCAAGAGCGGCGGGGGCTTCTGAACACCGGGGAGCTGTTTTTT. Together with reference TRBV14 and TRBJ2-2, the CDR3 gives the full variable domain: EAGVTQFPSHSVIEKGQTVTLRCDPISGHDNLYWYRRVMGKEIKFLLHFVKESKQDESGMPNNRFLAERTGGTYSTLKVQPAELEDSGVYFCASSQERRGLLNTGELFFGEGSRLTVL.

The chain recombines TRBV7-8 with TRBJ2-5; TRBD1 aligns across 9 bases. The DNA end is more similar to TRBJ2-7, so the J call may be wrong. The CDR3 extends over 14 amino acids. Germline CDR1 reads SGHVS; CDR2 reads FQNEAQ. The CDR3 is CASSERDREHEQYF. DNA of the CDR3: TGTGCCAGCAGCGAAAGGGACAGGGAACACGAGCAGTACTTC.